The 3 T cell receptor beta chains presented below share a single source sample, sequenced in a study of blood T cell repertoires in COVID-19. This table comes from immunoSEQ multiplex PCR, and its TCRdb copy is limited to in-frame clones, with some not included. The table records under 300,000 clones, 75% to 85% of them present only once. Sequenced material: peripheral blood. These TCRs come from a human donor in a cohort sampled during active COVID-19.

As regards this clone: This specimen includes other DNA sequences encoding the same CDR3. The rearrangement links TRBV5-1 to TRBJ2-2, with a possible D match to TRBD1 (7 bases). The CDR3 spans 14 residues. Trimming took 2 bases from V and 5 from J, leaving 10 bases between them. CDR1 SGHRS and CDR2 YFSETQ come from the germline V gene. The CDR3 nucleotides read TGCGCCAGCAGCTTATCAGGGGGGACCGGGGAGCTGTTTTTT. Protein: CASSLSGGTGELFF.

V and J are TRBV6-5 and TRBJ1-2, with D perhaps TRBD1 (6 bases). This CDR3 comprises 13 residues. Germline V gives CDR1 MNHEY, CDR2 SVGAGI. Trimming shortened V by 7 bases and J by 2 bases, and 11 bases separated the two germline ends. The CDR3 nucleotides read TGTGCCAGCACCCTTACAGGGAACTATGGCTACACCTTC. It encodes CASTLTGNYGYTF.

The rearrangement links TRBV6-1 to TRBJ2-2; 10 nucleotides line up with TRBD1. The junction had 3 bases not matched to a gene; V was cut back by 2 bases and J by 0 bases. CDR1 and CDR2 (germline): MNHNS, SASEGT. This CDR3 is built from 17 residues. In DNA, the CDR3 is TGTGCCAGCAGTGAATGGGACAGGGGCCCGAACACCGGGGAGCTGTTTTTT. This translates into CASSEWDRGPNTGELFF.